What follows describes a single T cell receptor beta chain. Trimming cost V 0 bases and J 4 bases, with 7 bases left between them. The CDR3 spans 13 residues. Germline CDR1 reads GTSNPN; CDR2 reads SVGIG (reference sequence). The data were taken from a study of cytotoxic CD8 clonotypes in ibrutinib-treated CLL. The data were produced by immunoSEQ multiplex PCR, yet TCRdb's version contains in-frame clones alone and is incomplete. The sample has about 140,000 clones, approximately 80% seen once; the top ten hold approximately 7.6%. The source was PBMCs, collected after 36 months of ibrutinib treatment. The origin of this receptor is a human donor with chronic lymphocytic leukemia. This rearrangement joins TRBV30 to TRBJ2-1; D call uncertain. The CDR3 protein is CAWSVWGYNEQFF. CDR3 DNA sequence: TGTGCCTGGAGTGTCTGGGGATACAATGAGCAGTTCTTC.